Sequencing of this T cell receptor (beta chain) was carried out in a study of shared clonotypes between healthy human individuals. Overall study context: Ranging from 18 to 49 in age, donors were two women and three men. Study-level points and caveats: Though the depth was large, rarefaction showed that sorted-subset sequencing was incomplete.

The CDR3 is made up of 14 amino acids. V lost 4 bases and J lost 0, with 9 bases in between. Germline V gene lookup returns CDR1 SGHDN and CDR2 FVKESK. CD45RO-negative cells were positively selected for CCR7, leaving out terminally differentiated effector memory CD45RA+ cells. The table came from immunoSEQ multiplex PCR; TCRdb's copy has only in-frame clones and leaves some out. The repertoire includes some 1,900,000 clones, approximately 94% of them detected once, and 1% to 1.5% sits in the top ten. Points on this clone: Its antigen is as yet unknown.

The genes are TRBV14 and TRBJ1-2; tentative D call: TRBD1 (6 bases). The receptor was derived from a man younger than 35 in good health. The specimen was naive CD8+ T cells sorted from blood. The CDR3 spells CASSLTGPNYGYTF. Here the CDR3 DNA reads TGTGCCAGCAGCCTGACAGGTCCTAACTATGGCTACACCTTC.